A selection of T cell receptor beta chains follows, all from one sample in a study of T cell changes during pregnancy in multiple sclerosis. TCRdb's table, derived via immunoSEQ multiplex PCR, lists solely in-frame clones and lacks some. The sample holds 90,000 to 120,000 clones, more than 80% seen once. The sequences come from peripheral blood, collected in the second trimester of pregnancy. All receptors come from a female donor with multiple sclerosis, enrolled in a pregnancy study. CDR3s include the opening cysteine and the closing phenylalanine or tryptophan. The D gene is left open where the match is weak. A clone size is listed for some rows: how often the clone was seen (once, few, many), or a class if it is expanded.

>TRBV11-2|TRBD2|TRBJ2-7|NA
TGTGCCAGCAGCCGGGCAGCGGGGGGAGGGTGGGAGCAGTACTTC
CASSRAAGGGWEQYF
>TRBV28|TRBD2|TRBJ2-7|NA
TGTGCCAGCAGTACCGGACTAGCACCCCCCTACGAGCAGTACTTC
CASSTGLAPPYEQYF
>TRBV19|NA|TRBJ2-2|NA
TGTGCCAGTAGTATACAGGTCGCCGGGGAGCTGTTTTTT
CASSIQVAGELFF
>TRBV19|TRBD2|TRBJ2-7|NA
TGTGCCAGTAGTATAGTAAGAGCGGGGCGATCCTACGAGCAGTACTTC
CASSIVRAGRSYEQYF
>TRBV7-8|TRBD1|TRBJ2-1|NA
TGTGCCACCCTCCCGGACGGACCAGGGGGAAATGAGCAGTTCTTC
CATLPDGPGGNEQFF
>TRBV9|TRBD1|TRBJ2-7|NA
TGTGCCAGCAGCCCTTATGGGACAGGGGGCAACGAGCAGTACTTC
CASSPYGTGGNEQYF
>TRBV29-1|TRBD1|TRBJ1-2|NA
TGCAGCGTAACCGCCGGGACAGGAACCTATGGCTACACCTTC
CSVTAGTGTYGYTF
>TRBV9|NA|TRBJ1-1|NA
TGTGCCAGCAGCGTGGGCATGTTCACTGAAGCTTTCTTT
CASSVGMFTEAFF
>TRBV5-1|NA|TRBJ1-1|NA
TGCGCCAGCAGTGCTTCCGGGAAGAACACTGAAGCTTTCTTT
CASSASGKNTEAFF
>TRBV30|NA|TRBJ1-5|NA
TGTGCCTGGAGTGTTTGGGGCACTAATCAGCCCCAGCATTTT
CAWSVWGTNQPQHF
>TRBV6-1|TRBD2|TRBJ2-3|NA
TGTGCCAGCGCGGCGGGAGGGAGGACAGATACGCAGTATTTT
CASAAGGRTDTQYF
>TRBV6-5|TRBD1|TRBJ2-7|NA
TGTGCCAGCGCGAGGGACAGGGAGTACGAGCAGTACTTC
CASARDREYEQYF
>TRBV6-1|NA|TRBJ1-2|NA
TGTGCCAGCAGGGGGTCTCGCCTCGGAGGGGATGGCTACACCTTC
CASRGSRLGGDGYTF
>TRBV11-3|NA|TRBJ1-1|NA
TGTGCCAGCAGCTTAAGCGTGAACACTGAAGCTTTCTTT
CASSLSVNTEAFF
>TRBV27|NA|TRBJ1-1|NA
TGTGCCAGCAGTTTCCGGGGGATGAACACTGAAGCTTTCTTT
CASSFRGMNTEAFF
>TRBV5-4|NA|TRBJ2-3|NA
TGTGCCAGCAGCTTGAAGGAGTCTCCGGTCTACACAGATACGCAGTATTTT
CASSLKESPVYTDTQYF
>TRBV5-1|TRBD1|TRBJ1-2|NA
TGCGCCAGCAGCTGGACAGGGGACTATGGCTACACCTTC
CASSWTGDYGYTF
>TRBV2|NA|TRBJ2-3|NA
TGTGCCAGCAGGGACAGAGAAGGAGATACGCAGTATTTT
CASRDREGDTQYF
>TRBV6-5|NA|TRBJ2-3|NA
TGTGCCAGCAGGCGACAGGGCACAGATACGCAGTATTTT
CASRRQGTDTQYF
>TRBV4-2|NA|TRBJ2-1|NA
TGTGCCAGCAGCCAAATTGGTAGCGGAACCTACAATGAGCAGTTCTTC
CASSQIGSGTYNEQFF
>TRBV2|TRBD1|TRBJ1-4|NA
TGTGCCAGCGGAAGGGGGCCAATTAATGAAAAACTGTTTTTT
CASGRGPINEKLFF
>TRBV7-9|NA|TRBJ2-7|NA
TGTGCCAGCAGCCCAGCCGGACGGGAGTACGAGCAGTACTTC
CASSPAGREYEQYF
>TRBV6-6|NA|TRBJ1-6|NA
TGTGCCAGCAGTTACGAGGGCGGTTCACCCCTCCACTTT
CASSYEGGSPLHF
>TRBV7-8|NA|TRBJ2-5|NA
TGTGCCAGCACCATAACAACAGGGTCAGGAGAGACCCAGTACTTC
CASTITTGSGETQYF
>TRBV7-9|TRBD2|TRBJ2-3|NA
TGTGCCAGCAGCTTAGTCCTAGCGGGGGGATCGACAGATACGCAGTATTTT
CASSLVLAGGSTDTQYF
>TRBV19|NA|TRBJ1-6|NA
TGTGCCAGTAGTCCTGGGACTTCGAATTCACCCCTCCACTTT
CASSPGTSNSPLHF
>TRBV5-6|NA|TRBJ1-1|NA
TGTGCCAGCAGCGCGGCGGGGGACACTGAAGCTTTCTTT
CASSAAGDTEAFF
>TRBV2|NA|TRBJ1-2|NA
TGTGCCAGCAGCGCGGACAGCCAAGGACATGTTAACTATGGCTACACCTTC
CASSADSQGHVNYGYTF
>TRBV29-1|TRBD1|TRBJ2-2|NA
TGCAGCGTCGCAAGGGACAGGGACACCGGGGAGCTGTTTTTT
CSVARDRDTGELFF
>TRBV19|TRBD2|TRBJ2-7|once
TGTGCCAGTAGTCCGTTGCAGTCGGGGGGGTTGGACGAGCAGTACTTC
CASSPLQSGGLDEQYF
>TRBV7-8|NA|TRBJ1-4|NA
TGTGCCAGCAGCTACGGAAGTAGGACAGCTAAGTCTGAAAAACTGTTTTTT
CASSYGSRTAKSEKLFF
>TRBV7-4|NA|TRBJ2-7|NA
TGTGCCAGCAGCTCCTACCAACGGGACAACTCCTACGAGCAGTACTTC
CASSSYQRDNSYEQYF
>TRBV7-9|NA|TRBJ1-1|NA
TGTGCCAGCAGCCTCTACGACAGCACTGAAGCTTTCTTT
CASSLYDSTEAFF
>TRBV7-2|NA|TRBJ1-3|NA
TGTGCCAGCAGGCGGCCCGGGTTCGGAAACACCATATATTTT
CASRRPGFGNTIYF
>TRBV11-2|TRBD1|TRBJ2-1|once
TGTGCCAGCAGCCGACAGGGCGAATCTTACAATGAGCAGTTCTTC
CASSRQGESYNEQFF
>TRBV7-8|TRBD1|TRBJ1-1|NA
TGTGCCAGCAGCTTGGGGCAGGGGGGAGAAGCTTTCTTT
CASSLGQGGEAFF
>TRBV5-4|TRBD1|TRBJ2-3|NA
TGTGCCAGCAGCCTCCGGACAGGGGGGACAGATACGCAGTATTTT
CASSLRTGGTDTQYF
>TRBV5-1|NA|TRBJ2-6|NA
TGCGCCAGCAGCTTGAATGGGGCCTCTGGGGCCAACGTCCTGACTTTC
CASSLNGASGANVLTF
>TRBV13|NA|TRBJ1-4|NA
TGTGCCAGCAGCTTGGGGGAGGATGAAAAACTGTTTTTT
CASSLGEDEKLFF
>TRBV28|NA|TRBJ1-4|NA
TGTGCCAGCAGTTTATCAGAGGGCATTAATGAAAAACTGTTTTTT
CASSLSEGINEKLFF
>TRBV28|TRBD1|TRBJ1-2|NA
TGTGCCAGCAGCCTGGACAGGTTGGACGGCTACACCTTC
CASSLDRLDGYTF
>TRBV5-1|TRBD1|TRBJ2-2|NA
TGCGCCAGCAGCTTGGTTCAGGGGGAATCCGGGGAGCTGTTTTTT
CASSLVQGESGELFF
>TRBV19|NA|TRBJ1-1|once
TGTGCCAGTAGTTTGCTACAGGGCAACACTGAAGCTTTCTTT
CASSLLQGNTEAFF
>TRBV11-2|TRBD2|TRBJ2-1|NA
TGTGCCAGCAGCTTAGTTGGTAGCGGGTACTCCTACAATGAGCAGTTCTTC
CASSLVGSGYSYNEQFF
>TRBV19|NA|TRBJ1-5|NA
TGTGCCAGTTCCCCGGGACACAACTATTGGGATCAGCCCCAGCATTTT
CASSPGHNYWDQPQHF
>TRBV9|TRBD2|TRBJ2-3|NA
TGTGCCAGCAGCGTCGGACTAGCCGTGGATACGCAGTATTTT
CASSVGLAVDTQYF
>TRBV2|NA|TRBJ1-1|NA
TGTGCCAGCGCCAGGGCGGTGAACACTGAAGCTTTCTTT
CASARAVNTEAFF
>TRBV7-7|NA|TRBJ1-5|few
TGTGCCAGCAGCTTAGGGCAGAATCAGCCCCAGCATTTT
CASSLGQNQPQHF
>TRBV25-1|TRBD1|TRBJ2-3|NA
TGTGCCAGCAGTGGTACAGGGGGGACAGATACGCAGTATTTT
CASSGTGGTDTQYF
>TRBV28|NA|TRBJ1-6|once
TGTGCCAGCAGTTTAGGGGAGGGCTCACCCCTCCACTTT
CASSLGEGSPLHF
>TRBV11-2|NA|TRBJ1-1|once
TGTGCCAGCAGCTCGGCGGGGCTATCGAACACTGAAGCTTTCTTT
CASSSAGLSNTEAFF
>TRBV19|NA|TRBJ1-1|NA
TGTGCCAGTAGTTCGCCCCCCGGAGGGCGGATCACTGAAGCTTTCTTT
CASSSPPGGRITEAFF
>TRBV5-1|TRBD1|TRBJ1-4|once
TGCGCCAGCAGCTTGGGGGACAGGGTTGACGAAAAACTGTTTTTT
CASSLGDRVDEKLFF
>TRBV7-2|TRBD1|TRBJ2-4|many
TGTGCCAGCAGCTCGGGACAGGGAATAGCCAAAAACATTCAGTACTTC
CASSSGQGIAKNIQYF
>TRBV29-1|NA|TRBJ2-7|NA
TGCAGCGTTCTGGGACAGGGGGTCTCTTCCAGCGGGAGGGATTCCTACGAGCAGTACTTC
CSVLGQGVSSSGRDSYEQYF
>TRBV5-4|TRBD2|TRBJ2-1|NA
TGTGCCAGCAGCTTGAAGGCGGGGACTAGCGGGCCTAACAATGAGCAGTTCTTC
CASSLKAGTSGPNNEQFF